Presented here are 8 T cell receptor beta chains from one specimen sequenced in a study of blood T cell repertoires in COVID-19. Sequencing used immunoSEQ multiplex PCR; TCRdb keeps in-frame clones, though not all of them. There are over 150,000 clones in the sample; 70% to 80% occur only once, and 15% to 20% lies in the top ten. Input material: PBMCs or T cells enriched from blood (not recorded which). The origin of the receptors is a woman in her 70s in a cohort exposed to, infected with or recovered from COVID-19 (not recorded which).

The chain combines TRBV6-2 or TRBV6-3 with TRBJ2-2; 7 bases agree with TRBD2. This CDR3 has 15 residues. Germline CDR1 is MNHEY and CDR2 is SVGEGT. V dropped 4 bases and J dropped 6; count of bases not matched to a gene: 8. CDR3 residues: CASSWTAGAAGELFF. DNA for the CDR3: TGTGCCAGCAGTTGGACGGCGGGAGCGGCCGGGGAGCTGTTTTTT.

This sequence joins TRBV28 and TRBJ1-4; no definite D call. Germline CDR1 and CDR2: MDHEN and SYDVKM. This CDR3 is 15 amino acids long. The V and J ends lost 0 bases and 3 bases respectively, with 8 bases between them. CDR3 amino acids: CASSLWTEANEKLFF. CDR3 DNA sequence: TGTGCCAGCAGTTTATGGACGGAGGCTAATGAAAAACTGTTTTTT.

The chain joins TRBV27 to TRBJ2-2; 7 bases map to TRBD1. The CDR3 runs to 17 residues. Trimming took 3 bases from V and 4 from J; bases not matched to a gene: 11. Germline V gene sequence: CDR1 MNHEY, CDR2 SMNVEV (reference sequence). CDR3 sequence: CASSLILGQASTGELFF. CDR3 sequence (DNA): TGTGCCAGCAGTTTGATCTTAGGACAGGCCAGCACCGGGGAGCTGTTTTTT.

This chain links TRBV28 with TRBJ2-3, with D perhaps matching TRBD1 (6 bases). This CDR3 spans 18 amino acids. The V gene's germline CDR1 is MDHEN and CDR2 SYDVKM. Trimming stripped 9 bases from V and 3 bases from J, with 28 bases between. The CDR3 loop is CARCCPSHTGFPTDTQYF. The DNA for the CDR3 is TGTGCCAGGTGTTGCCCCAGTCACACAGGGTTTCCGACAGATACGCAGTATTTT.

This rearrangement joins TRBV5-5 to TRBJ1-1; 8 bases match TRBD1. Germline CDR1 is SGHKS and CDR2 is YYEKEE (reference sequence). CDR3 length: 15 residues. Unmatched junction bases numbered 7, after V lost 3 bases and J lost 3 bases. The CDR3 nucleotides read TGTGCCAGCAGCTCACTGGACAGGGCACACACTGAAGCTTTCTTT. Translation: CASSSLDRAHTEAFF.

In this sample, this clone turned up once. The chain uses TRBV27 and TRBJ1-1, with D possibly being TRBD1 (6 bases). Trimming cost V 3 bases and J 4 bases, with 12 bases left between them. This CDR3 has 14 residues. The germline CDR1 and CDR2 sequences are MNHEY and SMNVEV (reference sequence). The CDR3 DNA sequence: TGTGCCAGCAGTTTTCAGGGGCCGGGCACTGAAGCTTTCTTT. Its protein is CASSFQGPGTEAFF.

This chain links TRBV29-1 with TRBJ2-1; 13 nucleotides agree with TRBD2. The V segment lost 7 bases and the J segment 14 bases; nucleotides outside the gene matches: 8. The V gene's germline CDR1 is SQVTM and CDR2 ANQGSEA. The CDR3 totals 12 residues. This chain's CDR3 is CSGGTSGIFEFF. Here the CDR3 DNA reads TGCAGCGGCGGGACTAGCGGGATTTTCGAGTTCTTC.

The chain uses TRBV6-1 and TRBJ1-2, with a tentative D call TRBD1 (6 bases). Trimming removed 0 bases at V and 2 bases at J, with 10 bases between. Looked up from germline, CDR1 is MNHNS and CDR2 is SASEGT. This CDR3 contains 15 residues. CDR3 loop: CASSEALQGNYGYTF. For the CDR3, the DNA is TGTGCCAGCAGTGAAGCGCTTCAGGGGAACTATGGCTACACCTTC.